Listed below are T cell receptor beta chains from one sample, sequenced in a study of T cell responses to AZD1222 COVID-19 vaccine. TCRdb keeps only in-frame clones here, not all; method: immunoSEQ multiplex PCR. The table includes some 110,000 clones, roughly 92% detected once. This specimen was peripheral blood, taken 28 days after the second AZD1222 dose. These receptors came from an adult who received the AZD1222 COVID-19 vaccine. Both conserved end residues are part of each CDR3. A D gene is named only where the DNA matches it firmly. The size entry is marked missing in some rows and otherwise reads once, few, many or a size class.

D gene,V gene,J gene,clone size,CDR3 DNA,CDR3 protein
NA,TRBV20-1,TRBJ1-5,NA,TGCAGTGCTAGTAAAGGGATACATCAGCCCCAGCATTTT,CSASKGIHQPQHF
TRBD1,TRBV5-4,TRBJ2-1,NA,TGTGCCAGCAGCTTGCGCAGGGGGCAGTACAATGAGCAGTTCTTC,CASSLRRGQYNEQFF
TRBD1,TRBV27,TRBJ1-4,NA,TGTGCCAGCAGTTTCACCGGGACAGGGGTGGCTAATGAAAAACTGTTTTTT,CASSFTGTGVANEKLFF
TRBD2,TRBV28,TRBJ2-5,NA,TGTGCCAGCAGTTCCCTAGAGGAGCGGGAGGCGGAGACCCAGTACTTC,CASSSLEEREAETQYF
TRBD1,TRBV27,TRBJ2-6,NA,TGTGCCAGCACAGTTTTGGGACAGGGTTCGTCTGGGGCCAACGTCCTGACTTTC,CASTVLGQGSSGANVLTF
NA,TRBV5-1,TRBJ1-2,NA,TGCGCCAGCAGCTTGGACGGCAGGGATTATTATGGCTACACCTTC,CASSLDGRDYYGYTF
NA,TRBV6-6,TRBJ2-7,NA,TGTGCCAGCAGTTACTCGAACGGGGACGAGCAGTACTTC,CASSYSNGDEQYF
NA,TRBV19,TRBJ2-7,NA,TGTGCCAGTAGTGTACCTGGCGACTCCTACGAGCAGTACTTC,CASSVPGDSYEQYF
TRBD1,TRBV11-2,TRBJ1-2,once,TGTGCCAGCAGCCCGGACAGGGACTATGGCTACACCTTC,CASSPDRDYGYTF
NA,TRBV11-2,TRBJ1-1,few,TGTGCCAGCTCCCCTGGGCAAAACATTGAAGCTTTCTTT,CASSPGQNIEAFF
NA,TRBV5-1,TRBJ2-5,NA,TGCGCCAGCAGCTTGGCGGATCCTGCGGGAGAGACCCAGTACTTC,CASSLADPAGETQYF
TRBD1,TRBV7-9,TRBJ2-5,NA,TGTGCCAGCAGCTCGCCAGGGACAGGGTTGGAGACCCAGTACTTC,CASSSPGTGLETQYF
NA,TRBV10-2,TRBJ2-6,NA,TGCGCCACCTGGGACGCCTCTGGGGCCAACGTCCTGACTTTC,CATWDASGANVLTF
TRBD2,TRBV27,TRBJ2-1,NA,TGTGCCAGCAGTTTATGGGGTAGCGGGAGTAGAAATGAGCAGTTCTTC,CASSLWGSGSRNEQFF
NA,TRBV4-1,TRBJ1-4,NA,TGCGCCAGCAGCCAAGATACGGGGTCAACTAATGAAAAACTGTTTTTT,CASSQDTGSTNEKLFF
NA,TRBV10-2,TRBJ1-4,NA,TGCGCCAGCAGTGAGTCGAATCAGGGGCATCGAGAAAAACTGTTTTTT,CASSESNQGHREKLFF
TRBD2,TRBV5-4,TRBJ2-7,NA,TGTGCCAGCAGCAGCGGGACGCCTCACGAGCAGTACTTC,CASSSGTPHEQYF
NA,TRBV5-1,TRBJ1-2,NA,TGCGCCAGCAGCTTGGAAGGCAAGCGGGGCTACACCTTC,CASSLEGKRGYTF
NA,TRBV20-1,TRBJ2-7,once,TGCAGTGCTAAATCAGCCTACGAGCAGTACTTC,CSAKSAYEQYF
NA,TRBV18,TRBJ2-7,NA,TGTGCCAGCTCCTACGGGACGGACTCCTACGAGCAGTACTTC,CASSYGTDSYEQYF
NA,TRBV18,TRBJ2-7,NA,TGTGCCAGCTCACCGAGTGAACGGGGCGAGCAGTACTTC,CASSPSERGEQYF
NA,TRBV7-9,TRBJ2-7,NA,TGTGCCAGCAGCGCCAGCAAGGGGGACGCCTACGAGCAGTACTTC,CASSASKGDAYEQYF
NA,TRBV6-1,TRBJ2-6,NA,TGTGCCAGCAGTGAAAGGCTTGGGGGCGGACTAGTCCATTCTGGGGCCAACGTCCTGACTTTC,CASSERLGGGLVHSGANVLTF
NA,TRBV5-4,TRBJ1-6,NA,TGTGCCAGCAGCTTAGGCAGTCACTCCTATAATTCACCCCTCCACTTT,CASSLGSHSYNSPLHF
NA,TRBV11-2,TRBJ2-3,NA,TGTGCCAGCAGCTTAATCTCCAGCGGGTACTCAGATACGCAGTATTTT,CASSLISSGYSDTQYF
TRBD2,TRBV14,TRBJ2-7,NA,TGTGCCAGCAGCCCCAGGACTAGCGGGAGGGTGTCCTACGAGCAGTACTTC,CASSPRTSGRVSYEQYF
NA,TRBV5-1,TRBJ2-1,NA,TGCGCCAGCAGCTTTGGGGGACGCGGCAACAATGAGCAGTTCTTC,CASSFGGRGNNEQFF
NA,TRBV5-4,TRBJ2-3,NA,TGTGCCAGCAGCATCCTAGCGACAGATACGCAGTATTTT,CASSILATDTQYF
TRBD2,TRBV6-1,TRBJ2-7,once,TGTGCCAGCAGTGAACCGGGAGGGCCGGTAGACGAGCAGTACTTC,CASSEPGGPVDEQYF
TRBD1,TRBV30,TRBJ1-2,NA,TGTGCCTGGAGTTCCGGGACAGGAGTCAACTATGGCTACACCTTC,CAWSSGTGVNYGYTF
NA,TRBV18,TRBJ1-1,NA,TGTGCCAGCTCACCCTCAGGGGATAACACTGAAGCTTTCTTT,CASSPSGDNTEAFF
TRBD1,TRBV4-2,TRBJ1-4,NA,TGTGCCAGCAGCCAGGGACAGGGGAATAATGAAAAACTGTTTTTT,CASSQGQGNNEKLFF
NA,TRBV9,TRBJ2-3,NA,TGTGCCAGCAGCGTGAGTAGCGGCACAGATACGCAGTATTTT,CASSVSSGTDTQYF
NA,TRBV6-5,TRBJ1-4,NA,TGTGCCAGCAGCCCCTTGGTGGGATCTAATGAAAAACTGTTTTTT,CASSPLVGSNEKLFF
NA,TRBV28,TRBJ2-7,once,TGTGCCAGCAGTCCCCGCGGGGCCGGCAGATACGAGCAGTACTTC,CASSPRGAGRYEQYF
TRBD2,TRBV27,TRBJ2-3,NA,TGTGCCAGCAGTTTATCTCTCGGACTAGCGGGAGTGGGAGATACGCAGTATTTT,CASSLSLGLAGVGDTQYF
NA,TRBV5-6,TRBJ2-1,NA,TGTGCCAGCAGCTTGGGGTGGAAGCAGTTCTTC,CASSLGWKQFF
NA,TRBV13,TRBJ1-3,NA,TGTGCCAGCAGCCCCGGGGGGTATTCTGGAAACACCATATATTTT,CASSPGGYSGNTIYF
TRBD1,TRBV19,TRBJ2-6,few,TGTGCCAGTAGTGGACAGGGCGCCAACGTCCTGACTTTC,CASSGQGANVLTF
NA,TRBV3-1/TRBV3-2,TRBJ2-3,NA,TGTGCCAGCAGCCAACTTCCAGATACGCAGTATTTT,CASSQLPDTQYF
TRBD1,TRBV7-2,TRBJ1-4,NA,TGTGCCAGCAGCTCCAGGGGGCATCAGGAAAAACTGTTTTTT,CASSSRGHQEKLFF
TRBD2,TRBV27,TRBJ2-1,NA,TGTGCCAGCAGTTTAGAGCGGGAAATTGGGTACAATGAGCAGTTCTTC,CASSLEREIGYNEQFF
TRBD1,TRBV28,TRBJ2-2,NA,TGTGCCAGCAGTTGGACAGGGTCCGGGGAGCTGTTTTTT,CASSWTGSGELFF
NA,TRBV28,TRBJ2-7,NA,TGTGCCAGCAGTTTATCCTTGATTAGCGCAAGGGGGGAGCAGTACTTC,CASSLSLISARGEQYF